Listed below are T cell receptor beta chains from one sample, sequenced in a study of PD-1 blockade in classical Hodgkin lymphoma. TCRdb's copy holds only in-frame clones and misses some; the assay was immunoSEQ multiplex PCR. The table lists about 20,000 clones, about four fifths of them singletons. The source material was CD4+ T cells from blood. All receptors come from a human donor with classical Hodgkin lymphoma. CDR3s include the opening cysteine and the closing phenylalanine or tryptophan.

j_call | v_call | cdr3_aa
TRBJ2-5 | TRBV19 | CASRAQDKETQYF
TRBJ2-7 | TRBV5-1 | CASSLPGLASYEQYF
TRBJ2-2 | TRBV5-6 | CASSLVDRGRAGELFF
TRBJ2-3 | TRBV5-6 | CASSFGTDPTSTDTQYF
TRBJ2-7 | TRBV6-5 | CASSYSISSPYEQYF
TRBJ1-5 | TRBV7-9 | CASSLDSNQPQHF
TRBJ2-7 | TRBV5-6 | CASRRAPGQYF
TRBJ2-6 | TRBV20-1 | CSARGANVLTF
TRBJ2-3 | TRBV7-6 | CASSLGALAATDTQYF
TRBJ1-3 | TRBV19 | CASRNGNTIYF
TRBJ1-3 | TRBV7-9 | CASSLLTGGPENTIYF
TRBJ2-7 | TRBV19 | CASSLGDTYEQYF
TRBJ1-1 | TRBV7-6 | CASSSRQNTEAFF
TRBJ2-7 | TRBV2 | CASSESLGQYF
TRBJ1-5 | TRBV5-6 | CASSLGTGGHNQPQHF
TRBJ2-3 | TRBV19 | CASRGGPQGPQYF
TRBJ2-7 | TRBV19 | CASSGTSGTLILGEQYF
TRBJ1-3 | TRBV28 | CASSFGGSGNTIYF
TRBJ2-7 | TRBV28 | CASTLSRGTRGLGEQYF
TRBJ2-1 | TRBV11-2 | CASSLVSTLGGHNEQFF
TRBJ2-2 | TRBV7-9 | CASRLGTGGVGTGELFF
TRBJ1-1 | TRBV7-9 | CASSLIGNTEAFF
TRBJ1-1 | TRBV9 | CASSAGLTALNTEAFF
TRBJ2-5 | TRBV6-5 | CASRTPTTQYF
TRBJ2-7 | TRBV7-9 | CASSLSDLAGEPYEQYF
TRBJ2-3 | TRBV7-3 | CASSTSGSRADTQYF
TRBJ1-1 | TRBV6-5 | CASRSRQGKVEAFF
TRBJ1-2 | TRBV7-9 | CASSFSAGRANYGYTF
TRBJ1-5 | TRBV6-1 | CASRVESNQPQHF
TRBJ2-3 | TRBV5-1 | CASSLGSLAGADTQYF
TRBJ1-5 | TRBV4-1 | CASSQGGGGVGQPQHF
TRBJ2-5 | TRBV11-2 | CASSSIYQLLAGSETQYF
TRBJ2-1 | TRBV11-2 | CASSLGAGASYNEQFF
TRBJ2-7 | TRBV6-5 | CASSYRGQVGEQYF
TRBJ1-1 | TRBV6-1 | CASSPLDSRGAFF
TRBJ2-1 | TRBV18 | CASSPTTGGNEQFF
TRBJ2-2 | TRBV10-1 | CASSELLSGGELFF
TRBJ2-7 | TRBV28 | CASSLEQLYEQYF
TRBJ2-1 | TRBV6-5 | CASSYTGKGYNEQFF
TRBJ2-5 | TRBV5-1 | CASSLGLAGPETQYF
TRBJ2-2 | TRBV5-1 | CASSLWGDAGSFPGELFF
TRBJ1-2 | TRBV2 | CASSEAGVGTYGYTF
TRBJ2-2 | TRBV10-1 | CASPGPDRELFF
TRBJ1-1 | TRBV25-1 | CASRRQGGFTEAFF
TRBJ2-5 | TRBV19 | CASSIAVQETQYF
TRBJ2-7 | TRBV15 | CATSRGREQTYEQYF
TRBJ1-1 | TRBV27 | CASSLKGVANTEAFF
TRBJ1-1 | TRBV2 | CASLGPNTEAFF
TRBJ2-2 | TRBV4-2 | CASSPSSAELFF
TRBJ1-2 | TRBV5-1 | CASSFSGGASGYTF
TRBJ1-5 | TRBV6-1 | CASTRRGDQPQHF
TRBJ2-1 | TRBV2 | CASRPLALNEQFF
TRBJ2-7 | TRBV6-5 | CASTHQGAGGSEQYF
TRBJ2-7 | TRBV6-5 | CASSTTAGFYEQYF